These 13 T cell receptor beta chains came from one sample sequenced in a study of shared clonotypes between healthy human individuals (dated by TCRdb to 2020 to 2022). The library relied on the immunoSEQ multiplex PCR assay. The table was pulled from immuneACCESS by TCRdb, which kept in-frame rearrangements only. Such tables lose some clones; where checked, under half of the loss comes from unresolved V genes, and the rest has no known cause. The sample table records about 1.5 million clones; 95% to 99% of these occur just once. Together, the top ten hold less than 0.55% of the sample. The sequenced material came from naive CD4+ T cells sorted from blood. The cell subset or site label corresponds to: CD45RA+ positively selected. Receptors originate from a young man in good health.

The rearrangement uses TRBV5-1 and TRBJ2-1, with 14 positions matching TRBD2. The CDR3 extends over 15 amino acids. J lost 10 bases, V lost 4 bases, and 7 bases had no gene match. Per the germline V gene, CDR1 is SGHRS and CDR2 is YFSETQ. The DNA for the CDR3 is TGCGCCAGCAGCGGGGGACTAGCGGGAGCCTGGGAGCAGTTCTTC. This encodes CASSGGLAGAWEQFF. The entire variable domain, with the rest obtained from reference TRBV5-1 and TRBJ2-1, is as follows: KAGVTQTPRYLIKTRGQQVTLSCSPISGHRSVSWYQQTPGQGLQFLFEYFSETQRNKGNFPGRFSGRQFSNSRSEMNVSTLELGDSALYLCASSGGLAGAWEQFFGPGTRLTVL.

The chain is built from TRBV7-9 and TRBJ2-6; no definite D call. The length of the CDR3 is 15 residues. The germline CDR1 and CDR2 sequences are SEHNR and FQNEAQ (reference sequence). V was clipped by 2 bases and J by 4 bases, with 9 bases between them. CDR3: CASSLFRTGANVLTF. In nucleotides, the CDR3 is TGTGCCAGCAGCTTATTCAGAACCGGGGCCAACGTCCTGACTTTC.

The V and J genes are TRBV27 and TRBJ2-1; D gene unclear. Germline V gives CDR1 MNHEY, CDR2 SMNVEV (reference sequence). There are 15 residues in the CDR3. V lost 5 bases and J lost 7, with 18 bases in between. The DNA for the CDR3 is TGTGCCAGCAGTGTAAAAGGTTCGGTTGGTAATGAGCAGTTCTTC. Translating it yields CASSVKGSVGNEQFF.

This chain uses TRBV25-1 with TRBJ1-5; D gene unclear. CDR3 length: 12 residues. Trimming stripped 3 bases from V and 9 bases from J, with 9 bases between. Germline V gives CDR1 MGHDK, CDR2 SYGVNS. The CDR3, as DNA: TGTGCCAGCAGTGAGCCCCTAGGGCCCCAGCATTTT. Translating gives CASSEPLGPQHF. The full variable domain, its missing parts supplied by reference TRBV25-1 and TRBJ1-5, is EADIYQTPRYLVIGTGKKITLECSQTMGHDKMYWYQQDPGMELHLIHYSYGVNSTEKGDLSSESTVSRIRTEHFPLTLESARPSHTSQYLCASSEPLGPQHFGDGTRLSIL.

The rearrangement uses TRBV15 and TRBJ2-2; D uncertain. The CDR3 is 17 residues long. Trimming removed 0 bases from V and 5 bases from J, with 16 bases in between. Per the germline V gene, CDR1 is LNHNV and CDR2 is YYDKDF (reference sequence). The CDR3 sequence is CATSRDRLKSQTGELFF. The CDR3 DNA is TGTGCCACCAGCAGAGATCGCCTAAAATCTCAAACCGGGGAGCTGTTTTTT. Using reference TRBV15 and TRBJ2-2 for the parts outside the CDR3, the full variable domain is DAMVIQNPRYQVTQFGKPVTLSCSQTLNHNVMYWYQQKSSQAPKLLFHYYDKDFNNEADTPDNFQSRRPNTSFCFLDIRSPGLGDTAMYLCATSRDRLKSQTGELFFGEGSRLTVL.

The rearrangement links TRBV7-2 to TRBJ2-5; a possible D gene is TRBD2 (7 bases). The CDR3 contains 17 residues. Germline CDR1 and CDR2: SGHTA and FQGNSA. V was pared by 1 base and J by 8 bases, with 23 bases between. CDR3 DNA: TGTGCCAGCAGCTTAGTTGGGGGGGCGCCCCCGCAGAGCACCCAGTACTTC. This codes for CASSLVGGAPPQSTQYF.

The J gene is TRBJ2-7, the V gene TRBV7-8; no clear D gene. This CDR3 spans 14 amino acids. Germline assignment: CDR1 SGHVS and CDR2 FQNEAQ. Trimming took 8 bases from V and 3 from J, leaving 17 bases between them. The CDR3 protein is CASAIGSRLYEQYF. The CDR3 DNA is TGTGCCAGCGCTATTGGCAGTAGGCTCTACGAGCAGTACTTC. The variable domain in full, with the rest retrieved from reference TRBV7-8 and TRBJ2-7, is GAGVSQSPRYKVAKRGQDVALRCDPISGHVSLFWYQQALGQGPEFLTYFQNEAQLDKSGLPSDRFFAERPEGSVSTLKIQRTQQEDSAVYLCASAIGSRLYEQYFGPGTRLTVT.

This clone has just one count. The chain links TRBV6-6 to TRBJ2-7, with 7 bases fitting TRBD1. The ends lost 6 bases at V and 6 bases at J; junction bases unmatched: 11. CDR3 length: 14 amino acids. The germline gives CDR1 MNHNY, CDR2 SVGAGI (reference sequence). The CDR3 bases are TGTGCCAGCAGCCAGACAGGGTCAGTTAGCGAGCAGTACTTC. Protein sequence: CASSQTGSVSEQYF.

The rearrangement uses TRBV11-3 and TRBJ2-1; 10 bases match TRBD2. V was clipped by 1 base and J by 1 base; unmatched bases: 7. Germline V gene data show CDR1 as SGHNT and CDR2 as YENEEA. The CDR3 runs 18 residues. CDR3 region: CASSLATSGYGSYNEQFF. In DNA, the CDR3 is TGTGCCAGCAGCTTAGCGACTAGCGGGTACGGATCCTACAATGAGCAGTTCTTC.

V is TRBV5-1 and J is TRBJ2-2; TRBD1 aligns across 8 bases. The CDR3 has 15 amino acids. CDR1 is SGHRS, CDR2 YFSETQ, per germline. The junction had 3 bases not matched to a gene; V was cut back by 2 bases and J by 3 bases. This CDR3 reads CASSLRTGYTGELFF. The CDR3 DNA sequence: TGCGCCAGCAGCTTAAGGACAGGGTACACCGGGGAGCTGTTTTTT.

The chain links TRBV7-9 to TRBJ2-2, with unresolved D. Germline assignment: CDR1 SEHNR and CDR2 FQNEAQ (reference sequence). The CDR3 is 12 amino acids. Trimming pared 2 bases from V and 7 bases from J, leaving 5 bases between. This CDR3 is CASSLIYGELFF. The CDR3 region has the DNA TGTGCCAGCAGCTTAATTTACGGGGAGCTGTTTTTT. The whole variable domain, filled in from reference TRBV7-9 and TRBJ2-2, reads DTGVSQNPRHKITKRGQNVTFRCDPISEHNRLYWYRQTLGQGPEFLTYFQNEAQLEKSRLLSDRFSAERPKGSFSTLEIQRTEQGDSAMYLCASSLIYGELFFGEGSRLTVL.

The chain joins TRBV29-1 to TRBJ1-2; D remains unclear. Germline V CDR1 and CDR2: SQVTM, ANQGSEA. Deletions cut 7 bases from V and 1 base from J, with 10 bases between. The CDR3 extends over 12 amino acids. As DNA, the CDR3 is TGCAGCGCAGCGGTGTTTAACTATGGCTACACCTTC. Its protein product is CSAAVFNYGYTF.

The chain joins TRBV28 to TRBJ2-7, with a weak D call TRBD1 (6 bases). The CDR3 is made up of 16 amino acids. With 2 bases removed from V and 0 bases from J, the gap between germline ends came to 14 bases. CDR1 and CDR2 from the germline V gene are MDHEN and SYDVKM. CDR3 coding DNA: TGTGCCAGCAGTTTAAAGTTCTGGACAGACTCCTACGAGCAGTACTTC. Translation gives CASSLKFWTDSYEQYF. Full variable domain (missing parts from reference TRBV28 and TRBJ2-7): DVKVTQSSRYLVKRTGEKVFLECVQDMDHENMFWYRQDPGLGLRLIYFSYDVKMKEKGDIPEGYSVSREKKERFSLILESASTNQTSMYLCASSLKFWTDSYEQYFGPGTRLTVT.